The T cell receptor beta chain described here comes from a study of blood T cell repertoires in COVID-19. Study-level information: PBMCs, B-cell-depleted T cells, or T cells provided the cDNA or gDNA that made up the material.

Germline trimming cut 3 bases from V and 3 bases from J; bases unmatched to any gene: 4. The CDR3 has 14 amino acids. CDR1 is SGHTA and CDR2 is FQGNSA in the germline V gene. Per the authors' pipeline: Nucleated cell counts were estimated from reference gene primer amplification. Sequencing was performed with immunoSEQ multiplex PCR; in TCRdb, only in-frame clones are kept and a portion is missing. V, J and clone size derive from that table, while D and trimming were established from the DNA sequence. The data contain roughly 180,000 clones, about 82% of them singletons. The J gene is TRBJ2-7, the V gene TRBV7-2; 8 bases map to TRBD2. Sequenced sample: PBMCs or T cells enriched from blood (not recorded which). This sequence originates from a woman younger than 45 who had recovered from COVID-19. The CDR3 loop reads CASSFSGNSYEQYF. The CDR3 region has the DNA TGTGCCAGCAGCTTTAGCGGGAACAGCTACGAGCAGTACTTC.